These 23 T cell receptor beta chains originate from one sample sequenced in a study of CD8 T cells in ankylosing spondylitis. From the 5' RACE reads, TCRdb called clonotypes with MiXCR, one entry per CDR3 protein. The sample yields some 340,000 distinct CDR3 sequences, approximately 15% seen once. Source material: blood, either unsorted or a sorted T cell fraction (not recorded which). Source of these receptors: a male donor with ankylosing spondylitis or in good health (not recorded which).

This clonotype was detected only a few times. This sequence joins TRBV7-2 and TRBJ1-6; 8 nucleotides agree with TRBD1. Trimming removed 6 bases from V and 6 bases from J; junction bases left unmatched: 7. The germline gives CDR1 SGHTA, CDR2 FQGNSA. The CDR3 runs to 15 residues. The CDR3 DNA reads TGTGCCAGCAGGAATACAGGGGGGGGTAATTCACCCCTCCACTTT. This gives the protein CASRNTGGGNSPLHF.

This clonotype has only a few counts. The gene calls are TRBV9 and TRBJ1-1; D may be TRBD1 (6 bases). Germline V lookup: CDR1 SGDLS, CDR2 YYNGEE. V dropped 0 bases and J dropped 2 bases, with 11 bases sitting between them. The CDR3 is 15 amino acids. The CDR3 nucleotides are TGTGCCAGCAGCGTAGAGGGGGGTCTTAACACTGAAGCTTTCTTT. This gives the protein CASSVEGGLNTEAFF. Filled out from reference TRBV9 and TRBJ1-1, the complete variable domain reads DSGVTQTPKHLITATGQRVTLRCSPRSGDLSVYWYQQSLDQGLQFLIQYYNGEERAKGNILERFSAQQFPDLHSELNLSSLELGDSALYFCASSVEGGLNTEAFFGQGTRLTVV.

J is TRBJ1-1 and V is TRBV6-8; 8 positions match TRBD1. Germline CDR1 and CDR2: MNHGY and SAAAGT. V gave up 4 bases and J gave up 8 bases; unmatched junction bases: 6. CDR3 size: 13 residues. The CDR3 reads CASSSGQGGEAFF. The CDR3, as DNA: TGTGCCAGCAGTTCCGGACAGGGTGGGGAAGCTTTCTTT.

CDR3 amino acids: CASSLGQDVNEQYF. The CDR3 nucleotides are TGCGCCAGCAGCTTGGGACAGGACGTGAATGAGCAGTACTTC. The genes are TRBV5-1 and TRBJ2-7; a possible D gene is TRBD1 (6 bases). Trimming stripped 0 bases from V and 7 bases from J, with 14 bases between. The CDR3 extends over 14 amino acids. The germline CDR1 and CDR2 sequences are SGHRS and YFSETQ.

V gene TRBV25-1 combines with J gene TRBJ2-7, with 8 positions matching TRBD1. V lost 4 bases to trimming and J lost 3 bases; unmatched junction nucleotides: 8. The CDR3 has 15 residues. Germline V gene data show CDR1 as MGHDK and CDR2 as SYGVNS. The CDR3 nucleotides are TGTGCCAGCAGTGCATACACAGGGGGGAGCTACGAGCAGTACTTC. Its translation: CASSAYTGGSYEQYF.

The chain uses TRBV3-1 and TRBJ1-1, with D perhaps matching TRBD1 (5 bases). V was shortened by 1 base and J by 0 bases, with 9 bases between the two germline ends. Germline-derived CDR1 and CDR2 are LGHDT and YNNKEL (reference sequence). This CDR3 contains 15 residues. The CDR3 DNA follows: TGTGCCAGCAGCCAAGGGGCGGGGCTGAACACTGAAGCTTTCTTT. Protein sequence: CASSQGAGLNTEAFF.

This clonotype was recorded a few times. The chain uses TRBV12-5 and TRBJ2-1; 8 bases agree with TRBD2. The CDR3 is 16 amino acids. The V gene end was trimmed by 2 bases and the J gene end by 8 bases; junction bases not matched to a gene: 11. Germline CDR1 reads LGHNT; CDR2 reads FRNRAP. The CDR3 region has the DNA TGTGCTAGTGGTTTGTTCCTAGCGGGTTCGGTAGATGAGCAGTTCTTC. This translates into CASGLFLAGSVDEQFF.

The chain combines TRBV29-1 with TRBJ1-1; TRBD1 matches 10 bases. The V gene's germline CDR1 is SQVTM and CDR2 ANQGSEA. CDR3 length equals 15 residues. V lost 4 bases, J lost 5 bases, and 10 bases stayed unmatched. CDR3 residues: CSVGRPTGGGTEAFF. The DNA for the CDR3 is TGCAGCGTTGGCCGCCCGACAGGGGGCGGGACTGAAGCTTTCTTT.

This clonotype has only a few counts. The genes are TRBV27 and TRBJ2-7; no reliable D call. CDR1 and CDR2 from the germline V gene are MNHEY and SMNVEV (reference sequence). This CDR3 spans 13 amino acids. V was trimmed by 7 bases and J by 2 bases, leaving 12 bases between them. The CDR3 loop is CASKDTMTYEQYF. CDR3 bases: TGTGCCAGCAAGGATACTATGACCTACGAGCAGTACTTC.

In its sample, this clonotype was seen a few times. The chain uses TRBV7-2 and TRBJ2-7, with unresolved D. The V end was cut by 2 bases, the J end by 2 bases, with 7 bases between. This CDR3 comprises 13 residues. CDR1 and CDR2 (germline): SGHTA, FQGNSA. CDR3 nucleotides: TGTGCCAGCAGCTTATCAGAACCCTACGAGCAGTACTTC. Translated: CASSLSEPYEQYF.

This clonotype was seen repeatedly, ten times or more. The chain combines TRBV29-1 with TRBJ2-2; D may be TRBD1 or TRBD2 (6 bases each). CDR1 and CDR2 (germline): SQVTM, ANQGSEA. The CDR3 consists of 14 residues. Trimming pared 4 bases from V and 0 bases from J, leaving 9 bases between. The CDR3 bases are TGCAGCGTTGTGAGGGGGGCGAACACCGGGGAGCTGTTTTTT. Protein product: CSVVRGANTGELFF.

This clonotype was recorded only once. The chain combines TRBV19 with TRBJ2-1; D could derive from TRBD1 or TRBD2 (6 bases each). Germline CDR1 LNHDA, CDR2 SQIVND (reference sequence). V lost 7 bases and J lost 0, with 13 bases in between. The CDR3 has 15 residues. This CDR3 is CASIRGGSSYNEQFF. The CDR3 DNA is TGTGCCAGTATACGAGGGGGGAGCTCCTACAATGAGCAGTTCTTC.

The genes are TRBV20-1 and TRBJ2-1; no definite D call. Germline CDR1 is DFQATT and CDR2 is SNEGSKA (reference sequence). The CDR3 consists of 13 residues. Trimming stripped 5 bases from V and 7 bases from J, with 15 bases between. CDR3 in amino acids: CSAQTTARNEQFF. Here the CDR3 DNA reads TGCAGTGCTCAGACGACTGCCCGGAATGAGCAGTTCTTC.

This clonotype was seen a handful of times. The genes are TRBV18 and TRBJ2-7; D is unclear. Between the trimmed V and J ends, which lost 2 bases and 4 bases, there was a span of 15 bases. Germline loops: CDR1 KGHSH, CDR2 LQKENI. This CDR3 spans 15 amino acids. DNA of the CDR3: TGTGCCAGCTCACCAGGCCCGAGCTTCGGTTACGAGCAGTACTTC. Translated: CASSPGPSFGYEQYF.

This clonotype has only a few counts. V and J are TRBV4-2 and TRBJ2-7; TRBD2 aligns across 11 bases. In germline, CDR1 is LGHNA, CDR2 YNFKEQ. V was clipped by 0 bases and J by 4 bases; unmatched bases: 5. The CDR3 extends over 16 amino acids. The CDR3, as DNA: TGTGCCAGCAGCCAAGACCTTAGCGGGGGGGAGTACGAGCAGTACTTC. Translating it yields CASSQDLSGGEYEQYF.

The genes are TRBV5-4 and TRBJ2-5; no definite D call. V lost 1 base, J lost 3 bases, and 7 bases lay in between. The CDR3 extends over 13 amino acids. Per the germline V gene, CDR1 is SGHNT and CDR2 is YYREEE (reference sequence). CDR3 sequence reads: CASSLMQKETQYF. For the CDR3, the DNA is TGTGCCAGCAGCTTGATGCAGAAAGAGACCCAGTACTTC.

The chain combines TRBV20-1 with TRBJ2-7, with a tentative D call TRBD2 (5 bases). Looked up from germline, CDR1 is DFQATT and CDR2 is SNEGSKA (reference sequence). The V end was cut by 0 bases, the J end by 0 bases, with 12 bases between. The CDR3 has 15 amino acids. CDR3 sequence: CSARDIRGGSYEQYF. CDR3 DNA sequence: TGCAGTGCTAGAGATATTCGCGGAGGCTCCTACGAGCAGTACTTC.

The genes are TRBV19 and TRBJ1-5, with a tentative D call TRBD1 (5 bases). Germline CDR1 LNHDA, CDR2 SQIVND (reference sequence). This CDR3 has 15 residues. V lost 4 bases and J 5 bases, leaving 15 bases between the germline ends. Written as DNA, the CDR3 is TGTGCCAGTAGTAAGCAGGGAAGACGAGATCAGCCCCAGCATTTT. It translates to CASSKQGRRDQPQHF.

Only a few counts were recorded for this clonotype. This chain connects TRBV11-2 to TRBJ2-1, with D hard to call. CDR1 SGHAT and CDR2 FQNNGV come from the germline V gene. Trimming removed 0 bases at V and 4 bases at J, with 16 bases between. The CDR3 runs to 17 residues. CDR3: CASSLEGLGRSYNEQFF. The CDR3 region has the DNA TGTGCCAGCAGCTTAGAAGGCCTAGGGCGGTCTTACAATGAGCAGTTCTTC. Based on the CDR3 plus reference TRBV11-2 and TRBJ2-1, the full variable domain is EAGVAQSPRYKIIEKRQSVAFWCNPISGHATLYWYQQILGQGPKLLIQFQNNGVVDDSQLPKDRFSAERLKGVDSTLKIQPAKLEDSAVYLCASSLEGLGRSYNEQFFGPGTRLTVL.

Many counts were recorded for this clonotype. The genes are TRBV10-3 and TRBJ2-1; 8 bases are shared with TRBD2. The V gene's germline CDR1 is ENHRY and CDR2 SYGVKD. The length of the CDR3 is 15 residues. Trimming cost V 7 bases and J 4 bases; bases outside gene matches: 9. CDR3 coding DNA: TGTGCCATCACCCCCGGGAGGGGTTTTTACAATGAGCAGTTCTTC. Its protein product is CAITPGRGFYNEQFF.

Here the CDR3 DNA reads TGCAGCGTTGGGGGACAGGAAGTCTCCTACGAGCAGTACTTC. This gives the protein CSVGGQEVSYEQYF. This chain uses TRBV29-1 with TRBJ2-7, with 8 bases matching TRBD1. Unmatched junction bases numbered 5, after V lost 4 bases and J lost 0 bases. This CDR3 comprises 14 residues. Germline V gene lookup returns CDR1 SQVTM and CDR2 ANQGSEA.

This rearrangement joins TRBV10-3 to TRBJ2-1; TRBD1 is a possible D gene (5 bases). Trimming took 2 bases from V and 2 from J, leaving 10 bases between them. Germline V gene data show CDR1 as ENHRY and CDR2 as SYGVKD. CDR3 length equals 15 residues. Written as DNA, the CDR3 is TGTGCCATCAGTGAGGGGGCAGGGACCTACAATGAGCAGTTCTTC. Translating it yields CAISEGAGTYNEQFF.

The rearrangement joins TRBV12-3 or TRBV12-4 to TRBJ2-1; 9 bases match TRBD2. CDR3 length equals 14 residues. The ends lost 2 bases at V and 10 bases at J; junction bases unmatched: 6. The DNA of the CDR3 is TGTGCCAGCAGTTTAAGCGGGGGGTTCCGCGAGCAGTTCTTC. Its protein product is CASSLSGGFREQFF.